This T cell receptor (beta chain) was recorded in a study of cytomegalovirus exposure and HLA in healthy donors. The PCR contained 60 Vbeta and 13 Jbeta primers. Clones were sequenced by immunoSEQ multiplex PCR, and TCRdb holds only the in-frame ones, with some missing. The sample has about 120,000 clones, around 80% seen once. The sequence was obtained from a woman aged 45 to 65 in good health and CMV-seropositive. The sequenced material came from PBMCs.

The CDR3 coding sequence is TGTGCCAGCAGAGATAGCGGGAGAAGTGAGCAGTTCTTC. Protein: CASRDSGRSEQFF. This chain joins TRBV11-2 and TRBJ2-1, with 9 bases matching TRBD2. Germline CDR1 and CDR2: SGHAT and FQNNGV. V lost 6 bases, J lost 9 bases, and 6 bases stayed unmatched. CDR3 length: 13 amino acids.